The 18 T cell receptor beta chains given below trace back to one sample, sequenced in a study of shared clonotypes between healthy human individuals. Libraries were prepared by immunoSEQ multiplex PCR; TCRdb keeps only in-frame clonotypes and omits some of them. The sample lists roughly 2.5 million clones, roughly 92% occurring once. Sequenced sample: naive CD4+ T cells sorted from blood. Regarding subset: CD45RA+ positively selected. These receptors all stem from a young man in good health.

The V call is TRBV7-2, the J call TRBJ2-3; 8 nucleotides match TRBD2. Losses at the gene ends were 4 bases for V and 5 bases for J; bases not matched to a gene: 11. The CDR3 is 16 residues long. From germline, CDR1 is SGHTA and CDR2 FQGNSA. The CDR3 DNA reads TGTGCCAGCAGCTCCCTGGTAGCGGGGAATAGAGATACGCAGTATTTT. Translating it yields CASSSLVAGNRDTQYF. The complete variable domain, with remaining parts taken from reference TRBV7-2 and TRBJ2-3, reads GAGVSQSPSNKVTEKGKDVELRCDPISGHTALYWYRQSLGQGLEFLIYFQGNSAPDKSGLPSDRFSAERTGGSVSTLTIQRTQQEDSAVYLCASSSLVAGNRDTQYFGPGTRLTVL.

The gene calls are TRBV7-8 and TRBJ2-7; 7 bases fit TRBD1. With V trimmed by 4 bases and J by 2 bases, 5 bases remained unmatched. CDR1 SGHVS and CDR2 FQNEAQ come from the germline V gene. CDR3 size: 14 residues. The DNA for the CDR3 is TGTGCCAGCAGCTGGAACAGGGGTCCCTACGAGCAGTACTTC. It translates to CASSWNRGPYEQYF.

The chain uses TRBV5-1 and TRBJ2-5; D is possibly TRBD1 or TRBD2 (5 bases each). Between the trimmed V and J ends, which lost 5 bases and 3 bases, there was a span of 17 bases. This CDR3 comprises 15 residues. Germline CDR1 reads SGHRS; CDR2 reads YFSETQ. CDR3 in amino acids: CASSLTPGRKETQYF. CDR3 nucleotide sequence: TGCGCCAGCAGTTTAACACCGGGACGGAAAGAGACCCAGTACTTC.

The genes are TRBV5-4 and TRBJ1-1, with D maybe TRBD1 (6 bases). The germline V gene encodes CDR1 SGHNT and CDR2 YYREEE (reference sequence). CDR3 size: 15 residues. Trimming stripped 0 bases from V and 4 bases from J, with 13 bases between. CDR3 sequence reads: CASSLGHQGITEAFF. Written as DNA, the CDR3 is TGTGCCAGCAGCTTGGGCCACCAGGGGATCACTGAAGCTTTCTTT. The full variable domain, completed using reference TRBV5-4 and TRBJ1-1, is ETGVTQSPTHLIKTRGQQVTLRCSSQSGHNTVSWYQQALGQGPQFIFQYYREEENGRGNFPPRFSGLQFPNYSSELNVNALELDDSALYLCASSLGHQGITEAFFGQGTRLTVV.

The chain carries TRBV18 and TRBJ2-7; D unclear. Trimming removed 0 bases from V and 0 bases from J, with 15 bases in between. The CDR3 loop spans 17 amino acids. Germline V gives CDR1 KGHSH, CDR2 LQKENI. CDR3 in DNA: TGTGCCAGCTCACCACCGAATTGGGCAGCCACCTCCTACGAGCAGTACTTC. This translates into CASSPPNWAATSYEQYF.

This chain connects TRBV5-1 to TRBJ2-1; 11 nucleotides match TRBD2. With 2 bases clipped from V and 4 bases from J, the junction kept 8 bases outside the gene matches. This CDR3 comprises 17 residues. CDR1 and CDR2 from the germline V gene are SGHRS and YFSETQ. The CDR3 spells CASSFTAGTSGYNEQFF. In nucleotides, the CDR3 is TGCGCCAGCAGCTTTACAGCCGGGACTAGCGGTTACAATGAGCAGTTCTTC.

The chain combines TRBV7-2 with TRBJ2-7; D is unresolved. Germline V gives CDR1 SGHTA, CDR2 FQGNSA. This CDR3 contains 16 residues. Trimming removed 1 base at V and 0 bases at J, with 13 bases between. The CDR3 spells CASSLVGVWSSYEQYF. CDR3 coding DNA: TGTGCCAGCAGCTTAGTAGGAGTTTGGAGCTCCTACGAGCAGTACTTC.

This chain joins TRBV7-8 and TRBJ2-7; 9 bases match TRBD2. The CDR3 loop spans 16 amino acids. Trimming removed 0 bases from V and 5 bases from J; junction bases left unmatched: 8. CDR1 and CDR2 from the germline V gene are SGHVS and FQNEAQ. The chain's CDR3 is CASSLAFRTSEDEQYF. The CDR3 bases are TGTGCCAGCAGCTTAGCGTTTAGGACTAGCGAGGACGAGCAGTACTTC.

The chain combines TRBV27 with TRBJ1-2; 9 nucleotides align to TRBD1. The trim removed 4 bases at V and 4 bases at J, leaving 4 bases unmatched. Germline V gene sequence: CDR1 MNHEY, CDR2 SMNVEV (reference sequence). This CDR3 spans 14 amino acids. CDR3 protein: CASSSQGALYGYTF. In DNA form, the CDR3 reads TGTGCCAGCAGTTCACAGGGGGCCCTCTATGGCTACACCTTC.

This rearrangement joins TRBV19 to TRBJ2-2; 10 positions match TRBD1. Germline trimming cut 8 bases from V and 7 bases from J; bases unmatched to any gene: 7. The CDR3 loop spans 14 amino acids. Per the germline V gene, CDR1 is LNHDA and CDR2 is SQIVND (reference sequence). DNA for the CDR3: TGTGCCAGTGGGCGGGACAGGGGCATCGGGGAGCTGTTTTTT. Translating gives CASGRDRGIGELFF.

The V and J genes are TRBV7-2 and TRBJ2-1; D may be TRBD1 (6 bases). V was shortened by 5 bases and J by 12 bases, with 20 bases between the two germline ends. Germline V gives CDR1 SGHTA, CDR2 FQGNSA. The CDR3 totals 14 residues. The CDR3 protein is CASSPTRDNGGQFF. CDR3 coding DNA: TGTGCCAGCAGCCCAACTAGGGACAATGGGGGGCAGTTCTTC. The variable domain in full, completed from reference TRBV7-2 and TRBJ2-1, reads GAGVSQSPSNKVTEKGKDVELRCDPISGHTALYWYRQSLGQGLEFLIYFQGNSAPDKSGLPSDRFSAERTGGSVSTLTIQRTQQEDSAVYLCASSPTRDNGGQFFGPGTRLTVL.

The rearrangement joins TRBV5-1 to TRBJ1-4; possibly TRBD1 for D (5 bases). This CDR3 comprises 14 residues. V shed 1 base and J shed 8 bases, with 12 bases lying between them. The germline V gene has CDR1 SGHRS and CDR2 YFSETQ. For the CDR3, the DNA is TGCGCCAGCAGCTTGATAGAACCAGGGGAAAAACTGTTTTTT. It yields the protein CASSLIEPGEKLFF.

V usage is TRBV27 and J usage is TRBJ2-7; 8 nucleotides line up with TRBD1. Germline V CDR1 and CDR2: MNHEY, SMNVEV (reference sequence). V shed 2 bases and J 2 bases; nucleotides not matched to a gene: 8. This CDR3 is built from 16 residues. In nucleotides, the CDR3 is TGTGCCAGCAGTTTACAGGGGGCGCTTCCCACCTACGAGCAGTACTTC. Translated, it gives CASSLQGALPTYEQYF.

The V call is TRBV7-8, the J call TRBJ2-7, with 7 bases fitting TRBD2. This CDR3 is 17 amino acids long. Germline values: CDR1 SGHVS, CDR2 FQNEAQ. Trimming took 0 bases from V and 4 from J; bases not matched to a gene: 12. The CDR3 is CASSLARAGNSGYEQYF. CDR3 in DNA: TGTGCCAGCAGCTTAGCGCGGGCAGGGAATAGCGGGTACGAGCAGTACTTC.

The genes are TRBV19 and TRBJ2-7, with no clear D. This CDR3 is 15 amino acids long. Trimming stripped 6 bases from V and 3 bases from J, with 18 bases between. The germline V gene encodes CDR1 LNHDA and CDR2 SQIVND (reference sequence). The CDR3 DNA sequence: TGTGCCAGTAGATCTCTCGGGCAGCTTCACTACGAGCAGTACTTC. Its protein is CASRSLGQLHYEQYF.

The genes are TRBV7-2 and TRBJ2-7; D is unresolved. Germline CDR1 and CDR2: SGHTA and FQGNSA. The CDR3 consists of 14 residues. The V and J ends lost 1 base and 7 bases respectively, with 14 bases between them. The CDR3 DNA reads as TGTGCCAGCAGCTTAGGGCCAGCCCCCAGGGAGCAGTACTTC. Protein product: CASSLGPAPREQYF. The variable domain in full, with the rest retrieved from reference TRBV7-2 and TRBJ2-7, is GAGVSQSPSNKVTEKGKDVELRCDPISGHTALYWYRQSLGQGLEFLIYFQGNSAPDKSGLPSDRFSAERTGGSVSTLTIQRTQQEDSAVYLCASSLGPAPREQYFGPGTRLTVT.

Note on this clone: The sample carries other DNA sequences with the same CDR3. The chain carries TRBV6-5 and TRBJ2-7, with TRBD1 matching 10 bases. Germline V gene lookup returns CDR1 MNHEY and CDR2 SVGAGI. The CDR3 sequence is 15 residues long. J lost 1 base, V lost 2 bases, and 2 bases had no gene match. This CDR3 reads CASSYGDRGSYEQYF. CDR3 sequence (DNA): TGTGCCAGCAGTTACGGGGACAGGGGATCCTACGAGCAGTACTTC.

J is TRBJ2-1 and V is TRBV5-4, with 8 bases fitting TRBD2. CDR1 and CDR2 (germline): SGHNT, YYREEE (reference sequence). The CDR3 is 15 residues long. Germline trimming cut 4 bases from V and 7 bases from J; bases unmatched to any gene: 10. CDR3 in amino acids: CASSIGGTSPNEQFF. The CDR3 DNA reads TGTGCCAGCAGCATAGGCGGGACTAGTCCTAATGAGCAGTTCTTC. The whole variable domain, filled in from reference TRBV5-4 and TRBJ2-1, reads ETGVTQSPTHLIKTRGQQVTLRCSSQSGHNTVSWYQQALGQGPQFIFQYYREEENGRGNFPPRFSGLQFPNYSSELNVNALELDDSALYLCASSIGGTSPNEQFFGPGTRLTVL.